Many counts were recorded for the clone carrying this T cell receptor (beta chain). As yet, its antigen is unknown. No cell sorting was done before RNA was extracted from the tissue. The library came from three nested PCR rounds adapted from ARM-PCR protocols. MiXCR, run by TCRdb on the multiplex PCR reads, gives a single entry per CDR3 protein. The sample has some 78,000 distinct CDR3 sequences; 75% to 90% are singletons. J lost 4 bases, V lost 0 bases, and 10 bases had no gene match. The V gene's germline CDR1 is SGHDN and CDR2 FVKESK. The CDR3 totals 17 residues. This entry belongs to a study of tumor and adjacent non-tumor tissue in lung cancer. Findings and limits, study-wide: Shorter survival was associated with higher TCR diversity in tumors. Compared with tumor, normal lung showed significantly lower TCR diversity.

This clonotype was obtained from a woman between 45 and 60 years old with non-small cell lung cancer. The J gene is TRBJ2-3, the V gene TRBV14, with 7 nucleotides matching TRBD1. Material for sequencing was lung tumor tissue. CDR3 bases: TGTGCCAGCAGCCAAGATAGTAGGGGGCGTTGGCCAGATACGCAGTATTTT. Translation: CASSQDSRGRWPDTQYF.